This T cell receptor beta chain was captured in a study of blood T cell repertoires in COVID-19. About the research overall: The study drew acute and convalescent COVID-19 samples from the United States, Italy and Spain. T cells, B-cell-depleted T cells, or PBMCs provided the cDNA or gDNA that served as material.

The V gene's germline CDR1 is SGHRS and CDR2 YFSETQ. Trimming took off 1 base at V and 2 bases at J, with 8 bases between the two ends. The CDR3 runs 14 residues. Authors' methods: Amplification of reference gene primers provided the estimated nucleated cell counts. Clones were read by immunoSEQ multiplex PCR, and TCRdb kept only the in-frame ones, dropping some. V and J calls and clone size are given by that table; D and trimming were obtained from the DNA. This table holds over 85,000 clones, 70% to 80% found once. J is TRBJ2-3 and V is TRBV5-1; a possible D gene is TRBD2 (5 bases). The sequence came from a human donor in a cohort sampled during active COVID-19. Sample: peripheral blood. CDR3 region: CASSLMGVTDTQYF. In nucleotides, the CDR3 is TGCGCCAGCAGCTTGATGGGAGTCACAGATACGCAGTATTTT.